This is a list of T cell receptor beta chains from one sample in a study of cytomegalovirus exposure and HLA in healthy donors. Profiled with immunoSEQ multiplex PCR; TCRdb holds only in-frame clones, not every one. The sample yields 150,000 to 200,000 clones, roughly 80% seen once. Sequencing was performed on PBMCs. These receptor sequences come from a woman aged 25-40 years in good health and CMV-seronegative. Both conserved end residues are part of each CDR3. The order of the fields is D gene, clone size, V gene, J gene, CDR3 protein, CDR3 DNA. D genes are given only for firm matches. For some rows the clone size is stated as once, few or many, or as a class when expanded; others skip it.

>-|-|TRBV21-1|TRBJ1-6
CASSPGGRGGWGSPLHF
TGTGCCAGCAGCCCCGGAGGAAGAGGGGGATGGGGTTCACCCCTCCACTTT
>-|-|TRBV5-4|TRBJ1-5
CASSLWGVGQPQHF
TGTGCCAGCAGCTTGTGGGGAGTAGGCCAGCCCCAGCATTTT
>-|few|TRBV6-5|TRBJ1-2
CASSYSSMVGGYTF
TGTGCCAGCAGTTACTCGAGCATGGTCGGGGGCTACACCTTC
>TRBD2|-|TRBV7-2|TRBJ2-7
CASRMGRGAPPYEQYF
TGTGCCAGCAGGATGGGGCGGGGGGCCCCGCCCTACGAGCAGTACTTC
>TRBD2|-|TRBV6-6|TRBJ2-7
CASSYDGTSGGHEQYF
TGTGCCAGCAGTTACGACGGGACTAGCGGGGGCCACGAGCAGTACTTC
>-|-|TRBV30|TRBJ1-5
CAWNRGSNQPQHF
TGTGCCTGGAATCGGGGGAGCAATCAGCCCCAGCATTTT
>-|-|TRBV5-6|TRBJ2-3
CASSSTGTLRIDTQYF
TGTGCCAGCAGTTCAACCGGGACTCTGCGTATCGATACGCAGTATTTT
>-|few|TRBV6-6|TRBJ2-2
CASSYSSYTGELFF
TGTGCCAGCAGTTACTCTTCGTACACCGGGGAGCTGTTTTTT
>-|-|TRBV19|TRBJ1-5
CASSNVADQPQHF
TGTGCCAGTAGTAACGTAGCTGATCAGCCCCAGCATTTT
>-|once|TRBV5-3|TRBJ1-2
CARSLVAGRANYGYTF
TGTGCCAGAAGCTTGGTTGCAGGAAGAGCTAACTATGGCTACACCTTC
>TRBD1|-|TRBV12-5|TRBJ2-2
CASGQRPPGQGAGELFF
TGTGCTAGTGGTCAAAGACCCCCGGGACAGGGAGCAGGGGAGCTGTTTTTT
>-|-|TRBV5-1|TRBJ1-4
CASSLGGINEKLFF
TGCGCCAGCAGCTTGGGAGGGATTAATGAAAAACTGTTTTTT
>-|few|TRBV6-5|TRBJ1-2
CASSYGAYGYTF
TGTGCCAGCAGTTACGGAGCCTATGGCTACACCTTC
>-|-|TRBV5-1|TRBJ1-4
CASSRTGETGEKLFF
TGCGCCAGCAGCCGGACGGGGGAGACGGGGGAAAAACTGTTTTTT
>-|-|TRBV7-8|TRBJ1-1
CASNSRRDTEAFF
TGTGCCAGCAACTCTCGCCGGGACACTGAAGCTTTCTTT
>TRBD1|-|TRBV5-4|TRBJ1-4
CASSFSQGAHNEKLFF
TGTGCCAGCAGCTTCTCCCAGGGGGCCCATAATGAAAAACTGTTTTTT
>-|-|TRBV6-4|TRBJ2-1
CASSETGVHEQFF
TGTGCCAGCAGTGAAACGGGGGTACATGAGCAGTTCTTC
>-|-|TRBV2|TRBJ1-6
CASSVQGRDSPLHF
TGTGCCAGCAGTGTTCAGGGTAGGGATTCACCCCTCCACTTT